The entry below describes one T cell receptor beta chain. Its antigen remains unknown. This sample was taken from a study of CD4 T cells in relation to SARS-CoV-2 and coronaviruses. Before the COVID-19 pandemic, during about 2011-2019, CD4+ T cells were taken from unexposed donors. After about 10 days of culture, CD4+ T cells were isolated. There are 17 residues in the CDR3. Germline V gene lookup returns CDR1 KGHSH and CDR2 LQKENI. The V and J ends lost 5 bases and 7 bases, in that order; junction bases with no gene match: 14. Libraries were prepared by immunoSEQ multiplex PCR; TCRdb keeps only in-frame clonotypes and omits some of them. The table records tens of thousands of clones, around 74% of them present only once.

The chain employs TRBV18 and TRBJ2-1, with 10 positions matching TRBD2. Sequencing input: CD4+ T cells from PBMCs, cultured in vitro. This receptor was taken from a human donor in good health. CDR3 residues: CASSALGSSGSRNEQFF. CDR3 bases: TGTGCCAGCTCAGCCCTTGGGTCTAGCGGGAGTAGGAATGAGCAGTTCTTC.